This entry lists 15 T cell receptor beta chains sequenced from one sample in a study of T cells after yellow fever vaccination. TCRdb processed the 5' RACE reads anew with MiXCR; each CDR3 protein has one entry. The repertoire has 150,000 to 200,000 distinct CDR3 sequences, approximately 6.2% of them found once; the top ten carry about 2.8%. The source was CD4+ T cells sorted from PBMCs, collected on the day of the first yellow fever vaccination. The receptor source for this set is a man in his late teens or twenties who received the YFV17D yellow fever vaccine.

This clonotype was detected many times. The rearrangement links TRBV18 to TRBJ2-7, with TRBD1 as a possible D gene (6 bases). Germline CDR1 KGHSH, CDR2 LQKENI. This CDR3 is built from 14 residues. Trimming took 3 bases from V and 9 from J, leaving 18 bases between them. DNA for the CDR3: TGTGCCAGCTCACCCTCAGGGGTGGGAAGGCGGCAGTACTTC. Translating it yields CASSPSGVGRRQYF. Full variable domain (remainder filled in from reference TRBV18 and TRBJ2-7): NAGVMQNPRHLVRRRGQEARLRCSPMKGHSHVYWYRQLPEEGLKFMVYLQKENIIDESGMPKERFSAEFPKEGPSILRIQQVVRGDSAAYFCASSPSGVGRRQYFGPGTRLTVT.

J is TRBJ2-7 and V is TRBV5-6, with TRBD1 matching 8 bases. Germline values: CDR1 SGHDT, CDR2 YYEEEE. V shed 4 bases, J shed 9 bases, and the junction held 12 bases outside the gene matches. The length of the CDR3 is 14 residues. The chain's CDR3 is CASSPGTGQSWQYV. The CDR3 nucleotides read TGTGCCAGCAGCCCTGGGACAGGACAATCATGGCAGTACGTC.

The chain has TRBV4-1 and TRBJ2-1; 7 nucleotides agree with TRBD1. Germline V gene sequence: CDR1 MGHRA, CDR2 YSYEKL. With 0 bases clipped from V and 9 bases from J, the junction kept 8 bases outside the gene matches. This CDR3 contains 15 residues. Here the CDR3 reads CASSQERGQYGEQFF. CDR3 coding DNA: TGCGCCAGCAGCCAAGAGAGGGGGCAGTATGGTGAGCAGTTCTTC.

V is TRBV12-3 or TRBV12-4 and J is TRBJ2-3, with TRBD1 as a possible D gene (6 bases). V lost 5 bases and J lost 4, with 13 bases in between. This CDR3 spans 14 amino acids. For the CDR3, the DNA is TGTGCCAGCAGTCAAGTTTCAGGGGCAGATACGCAGTATTTT. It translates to CASSQVSGADTQYF.

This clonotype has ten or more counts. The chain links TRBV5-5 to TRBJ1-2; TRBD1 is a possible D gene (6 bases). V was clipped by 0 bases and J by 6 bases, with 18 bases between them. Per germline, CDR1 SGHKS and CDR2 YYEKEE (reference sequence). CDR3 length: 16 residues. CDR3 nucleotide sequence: TGTGCCAGCAGCTTGGTGGCAGGGGCTCTTCAACATGGCTACACCTTC. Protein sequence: CASSLVAGALQHGYTF.

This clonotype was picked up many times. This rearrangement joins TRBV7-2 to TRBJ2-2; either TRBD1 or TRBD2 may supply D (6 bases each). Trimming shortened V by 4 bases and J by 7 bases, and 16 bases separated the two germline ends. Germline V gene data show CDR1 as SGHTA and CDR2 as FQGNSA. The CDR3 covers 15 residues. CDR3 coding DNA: TGTGCCAGCAGCTCGCAGGGGAGGATAAACGGGGAGCTGTTTTTT. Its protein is CASSSQGRINGELFF.

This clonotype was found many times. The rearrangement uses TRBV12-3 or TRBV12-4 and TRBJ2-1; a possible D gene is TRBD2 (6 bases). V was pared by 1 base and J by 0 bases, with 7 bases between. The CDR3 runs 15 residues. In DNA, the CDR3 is TGTGCCAGCAGTTTAGACGGGAGCTCCTACAATGAGCAGTTCTTC. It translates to CASSLDGSSYNEQFF.

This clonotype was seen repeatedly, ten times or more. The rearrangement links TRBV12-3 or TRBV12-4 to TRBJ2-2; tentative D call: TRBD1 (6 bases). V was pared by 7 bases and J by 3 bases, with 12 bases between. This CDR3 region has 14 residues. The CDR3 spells CASTPGHYTGELFF. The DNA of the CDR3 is TGTGCCAGCACCCCGGGACACTACACCGGGGAGCTGTTTTTT.

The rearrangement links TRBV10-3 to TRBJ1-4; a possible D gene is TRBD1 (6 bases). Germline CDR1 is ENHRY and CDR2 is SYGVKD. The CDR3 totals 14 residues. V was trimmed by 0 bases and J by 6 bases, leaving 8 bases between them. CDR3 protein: CAISESTGDEKLFF. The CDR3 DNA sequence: TGTGCCATCAGTGAGTCGACAGGCGATGAAAAACTGTTTTTT.

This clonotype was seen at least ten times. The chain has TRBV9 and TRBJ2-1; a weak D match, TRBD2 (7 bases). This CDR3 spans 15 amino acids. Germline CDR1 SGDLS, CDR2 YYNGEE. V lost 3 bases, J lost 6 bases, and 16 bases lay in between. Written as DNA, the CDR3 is TGTGCCAGCAGCGCCATAGGGGGGGCCGTCAATGAGCAGTTCTTC. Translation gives CASSAIGGAVNEQFF.

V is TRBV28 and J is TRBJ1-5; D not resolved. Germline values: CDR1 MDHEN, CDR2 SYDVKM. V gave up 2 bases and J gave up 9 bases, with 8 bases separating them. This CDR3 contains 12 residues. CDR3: CASSLTRGPQHF. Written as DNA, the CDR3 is TGTGCCAGCAGTTTAACGCGGGGGCCCCAGCATTTT. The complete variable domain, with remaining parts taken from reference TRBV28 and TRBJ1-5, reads DVKVTQSSRYLVKRTGEKVFLECVQDMDHENMFWYRQDPGLGLRLIYFSYDVKMKEKGDIPEGYSVSREKKERFSLILESASTNQTSMYLCASSLTRGPQHFGDGTRLSIL.

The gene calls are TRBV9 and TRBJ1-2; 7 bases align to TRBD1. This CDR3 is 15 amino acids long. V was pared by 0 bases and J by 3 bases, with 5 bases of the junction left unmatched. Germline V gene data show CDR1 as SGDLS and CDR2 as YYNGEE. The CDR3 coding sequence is TGTGCCAGCAGCGTAGGGGTGACAGGGTACTATGGCTACACCTTC. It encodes CASSVGVTGYYGYTF.

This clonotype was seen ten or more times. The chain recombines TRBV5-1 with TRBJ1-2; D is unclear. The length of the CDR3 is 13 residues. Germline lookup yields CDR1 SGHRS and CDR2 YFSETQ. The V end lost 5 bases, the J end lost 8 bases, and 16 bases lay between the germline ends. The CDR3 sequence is CASRDGPRGGYTF. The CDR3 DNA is TGCGCCAGCAGGGACGGACCGAGAGGGGGCTACACCTTC.

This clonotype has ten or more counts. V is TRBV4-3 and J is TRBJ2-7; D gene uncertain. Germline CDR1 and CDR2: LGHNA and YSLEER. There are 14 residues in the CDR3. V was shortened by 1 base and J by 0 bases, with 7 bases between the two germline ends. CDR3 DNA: TGCGCCAGCAGCCAAGGGTACTCCTCCTACGAGCAGTACTTC. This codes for CASSQGYSSYEQYF.

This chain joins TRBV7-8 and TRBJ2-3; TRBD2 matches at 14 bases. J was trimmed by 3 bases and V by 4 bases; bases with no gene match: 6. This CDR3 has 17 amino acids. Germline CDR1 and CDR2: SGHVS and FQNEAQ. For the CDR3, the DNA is TGTGCCAGCAGCTCCGCCCGGACTAGCGGGGGGACAGATACGCAGTATTTT. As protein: CASSSARTSGGTDTQYF.